The rows below give T cell receptor beta chains drawn from one sample of a study of Graves' ophthalmopathy and Graves' hyperthyroidism. TCRdb re-analysed the multiplex PCR reads in MiXCR, keeping a single row per CDR3 protein. This table holds 650,000 to 900,000 distinct CDR3 sequences, roughly two fifths found once. Sequenced material: peripheral blood. These receptors were obtained from an adult man with Graves' ophthalmopathy. The CDR3 runs from the conserved cysteine through the conserved F or W. A D gene is named only where the DNA matches it firmly. Clone size is stated in some rows and not others, as once, few, many or a class when expanded.

d_call j_call clone_size v_call cdr3_nt cdr3_aa
TRBD1 TRBJ2-7 - TRBV19 TGTGCCAGTAGTATGGGGACAGGGGTCGAGCAGTACTTC CASSMGTGVEQYF
- TRBJ1-2 - TRBV10-3 TGTGCCATCAGAGAACAGGGCGTCGATGGCTACACCTTC CAIREQGVDGYTF
TRBD1 TRBJ1-5 few TRBV6-1 TGTGCCAGCAGTGTGGACAGGGCGCTATATAGCAATCAGCCCCAGCATTTT CASSVDRALYSNQPQHF
- TRBJ1-1 few TRBV5-1 TGCGCCAGCCGCAAGGGAGCCGGGGATCCCACTGAAGCTTTCTTT CASRKGAGDPTEAFF
- TRBJ1-1 few TRBV2 TGTGCCAGCAGCTCGGTTTTGGGAATTAACACTGAAGCTTTCTTT CASSSVLGINTEAFF
TRBD2 TRBJ2-7 - TRBV6-6 TGTGCCAGCAGTTACTCTGAGCTAGCGGGAAACTACGAGCAGTACTTC CASSYSELAGNYEQYF
- TRBJ2-5 - TRBV7-2 TGTGCCAGCAGCCCGAACAGGAATCAGCCCCAGTACTTC CASSPNRNQPQYF
TRBD1 TRBJ2-2 few TRBV7-9 TGTGCCAGCAGGGACAGGGTTGGCGGGGAGCTGTTTTTT CASRDRVGGELFF
TRBD1 TRBJ1-5 many TRBV2 TGTGCCAGCAGGGGGACAGGACGGTGGCCCCAGCATTTT CASRGTGRWPQHF
- TRBJ2-2 - TRBV25-1 TGTGCCAGCAGAAGGGTACTTGGGGTTCCCGGGGAGCTGTTTTTT CASRRVLGVPGELFF
- TRBJ1-4 few TRBV25-1 TGTGCCAGCAGCCAAGAAGGGGGGAATGAAAAACTGTTTTTT CASSQEGGNEKLFF
TRBD1 TRBJ2-6 few TRBV10-3 TGTGCCAGCAGTGGACGACGATGGACAGGGTGGCGAGTCTTAAACGTCCTGACTTTC CASSGRRWTGWRVLNVLTF
- TRBJ2-7 few TRBV7-6 TGTGCCAGCTCACCACCCTGGCCACCCTACGAGCAGTACTTC CASSPPWPPYEQYF
- TRBJ2-7 many TRBV20-1 TGCAGTGCTAGAGCAGTAGGGGTTATGTACGAGCAGTACTTC CSARAVGVMYEQYF
TRBD1 TRBJ2-3 few TRBV15 TGTGCCACCAGCAGACGGGGACAGGGGATTGATACGCAGTATTTT CATSRRGQGIDTQYF